The 14 T cell receptor beta chains reported below all come from one sample, sequenced in a study of T cell responses to AZD1222 COVID-19 vaccine. Produced via immunoSEQ multiplex PCR; TCRdb's table is partial and in-frame only. The sample lists about 140,000 clones; roughly nine tenths were seen once. This material consisted of peripheral blood, taken on day 0 of AZD1222 vaccination. The receptors come from an adult in good health.

V and J are TRBV5-1 and TRBJ1-1, with 9 bases matching TRBD1. CDR1 is SGHRS, CDR2 YFSETQ, per germline. The ends lost 4 bases at V and 2 bases at J; junction bases unmatched: 6. The CDR3 extends over 15 amino acids. Here the CDR3 reads CASSNKDRGNTEAFF. Written as DNA, the CDR3 is TGCGCCAGCAGCAACAAGGACAGGGGTAACACTGAAGCTTTCTTT. The full variable domain, its missing parts supplied by reference TRBV5-1 and TRBJ1-1, is KAGVTQTPRYLIKTRGQQVTLSCSPISGHRSVSWYQQTPGQGLQFLFEYFSETQRNKGNFPGRFSGRQFSNSRSEMNVSTLELGDSALYLCASSNKDRGNTEAFFGQGTRLTVV.

The rearrangement uses TRBV30 and TRBJ2-7; D unclear. CDR3 length equals 12 residues. Germline CDR1 reads GTSNPN; CDR2 reads SVGIG (reference sequence). Between the trimmed V and J ends, which lost 4 bases and 2 bases, there was a span of 9 bases. The CDR3 nucleotides are TGTGCCTGGAAGGCAGCACCCTACGAGCAGTACTTC. Residues: CAWKAAPYEQYF.

The chain couples TRBV30 to TRBJ2-7; unclear D gene. Per germline, CDR1 GTSNPN and CDR2 SVGIG (reference sequence). V lost 3 bases and J 6 bases, leaving 9 bases between the germline ends. The CDR3 extends over 11 amino acids. Here the CDR3 DNA reads TGTGCCTGGAGATATGGTGGCGAGCAGTACTTC. Its translation is CAWRYGGEQYF. The variable domain in full, with the rest retrieved from reference TRBV30 and TRBJ2-7, is SQTIHQWPATLVQPVGSPLSLECTVEGTSNPNLYWYRQAAGRGLQLLFYSVGIGQISSEVPQNLSASRPQDRQFILSSKKLLLSDSGFYLCAWRYGGEQYFGPGTRLTVT.

This chain connects TRBV7-9 to TRBJ2-3; D might be TRBD1 or TRBD2, each matching 5 bases. In germline, CDR1 is SEHNR, CDR2 FQNEAQ (reference sequence). This CDR3 region has 16 residues. Trimming took 5 bases from V and 0 from J, leaving 15 bases between them. DNA for the CDR3: TGTGCCAGCAGCCCAGAGGGGACCATCAGCACAGATACGCAGTATTTT. This translates into CASSPEGTISTDTQYF.

The chain recombines TRBV3-1 (or the pseudogene TRBV3-2) with TRBJ1-1; D is possibly TRBD1 (6 bases). The germline CDR1 and CDR2 sequences are LGHDT and YNNKEL (reference sequence). The CDR3 contains 14 residues. V was clipped by 6 bases and J by 0 bases, with 11 bases between them. The CDR3 sequence is CASRQGILNTEAFF. The CDR3 DNA reads as TGTGCCAGCAGACAGGGAATCCTGAACACTGAAGCTTTCTTT.

V and J are TRBV15 and TRBJ2-1, with 11 bases aligning to TRBD2. This CDR3 is built from 15 residues. J lost 0 bases, V lost 9 bases, and 4 bases had no gene match. Per germline, CDR1 LNHNV and CDR2 YYDKDF (reference sequence). This chain's CDR3 is CATGLAASSYNEQFF. DNA of the CDR3: TGTGCCACGGGACTAGCGGCAAGCTCCTACAATGAGCAGTTCTTC. Drawing the rest from reference TRBV15 and TRBJ2-1, the complete variable domain is DAMVIQNPRYQVTQFGKPVTLSCSQTLNHNVMYWYQQKSSQAPKLLFHYYDKDFNNEADTPDNFQSRRPNTSFCFLDIRSPGLGDTAMYLCATGLAASSYNEQFFGPGTRLTVL.

The gene calls are TRBV6-5 and TRBJ2-5; a possible D gene is TRBD1 (5 bases). Trimming removed 6 bases at V and 1 base at J, with 9 bases between. Per germline, CDR1 MNHEY and CDR2 SVGAGI. CDR3 length: 13 amino acids. The CDR3: CASRMTAQETQYF. Here the CDR3 DNA reads TGTGCCAGCAGAATGACAGCCCAAGAGACCCAGTACTTC.

This clone was seen once. The chain couples TRBV5-6 to TRBJ2-7; D is unclear. V shed 1 base and J shed 2 bases, with 10 bases lying between them. The CDR3 is 14 amino acids. Germline V CDR1 and CDR2: SGHDT, YYEEEE. CDR3 in amino acids: CASSLIMTTYEQYF. In nucleotides, the CDR3 is TGTGCCAGCAGCTTGATAATGACGACCTACGAGCAGTACTTC.

The genes are TRBV9 and TRBJ2-1; 9 nucleotides match TRBD2. Germline V gene sequence: CDR1 SGDLS, CDR2 YYNGEE. V lost 0 bases and J lost 5; bases outside the gene matches: 3. The CDR3 loop spans 15 amino acids. The chain's CDR3 is CASSVDPSGDNEQFF. The CDR3 DNA reads TGTGCCAGCAGCGTAGATCCTAGCGGGGACAATGAGCAGTTCTTC.

The J gene is TRBJ2-4, the V gene TRBV19; D is possibly TRBD2 (5 bases). V was trimmed by 5 bases and J by 0 bases, leaving 11 bases between them. CDR3 length: 15 residues. The germline gives CDR1 LNHDA, CDR2 SQIVND (reference sequence). CDR3 sequence reads: CASSPLGEAKNIQYF. The CDR3 bases are TGTGCCAGTAGTCCCCTCGGGGAAGCCAAAAACATTCAGTACTTC.

The gene calls are TRBV19 and TRBJ2-1; TRBD1 aligns across 7 bases. J gave up 1 base and V 10 bases, and 7 bases lay outside the gene matches. This CDR3 comprises 14 residues. CDR1 and CDR2 (germline): LNHDA, SQIVND (reference sequence). The CDR3 is CATRQGPSYNEQFF. As DNA, the CDR3 is TGTGCCACGAGACAGGGACCTTCCTACAATGAGCAGTTCTTC.

This chain uses TRBV2 with TRBJ2-3; 7 bases fit TRBD2. This CDR3 has 14 residues. Germline V gene data show CDR1 as SNHLY and CDR2 as FYNNEI. V lost 8 bases, J lost 1 base, and 6 bases stayed unmatched. The DNA of the CDR3 is TGTGCCAGCTCAAGACGGGGGGGCACAGATACGCAGTATTTT. The encoded protein is CASSRRGGTDTQYF.

This rearrangement joins TRBV5-1 to TRBJ2-1, with D perhaps matching TRBD2 (6 bases). The V gene lost 4 bases and the J gene lost 3 bases, with 20 bases spanning the gap. Germline CDR1 SGHRS, CDR2 YFSETQ. The CDR3 runs to 17 residues. CDR3 coding DNA: TGCGCCAGCAGCCCAAGGGGACCCGGGACTGACTACAATGAGCAGTTCTTC. Its translation: CASSPRGPGTDYNEQFF.

The chain carries TRBV12-3 or TRBV12-4 and TRBJ2-7; possible D gene TRBD1, 6 bases. V dropped 6 bases and J dropped 3 bases, with 6 bases sitting between them. The CDR3 totals 11 residues. The CDR3 DNA follows: TGTGCCAGCAGGGACAGCTACGAGCAGTACTTC. Amino acid sequence: CASRDSYEQYF.